These T cell receptor beta chains were read from a single sample in a study of blood T cell repertoires in COVID-19. Measured with immunoSEQ multiplex PCR; TCRdb has only the in-frame clones, and not every one. The sample consists of 130,000 or so clones, around 80% of them appearing once. The material sequenced was PBMCs or T cells enriched from blood (not recorded which). The receptors shown here come from a middle-aged man with acute COVID-19. The CDR3 runs from the conserved cysteine through the conserved F or W. A D gene is named only where the DNA matches it firmly. The size entry is marked missing in some rows and otherwise reads once, few, many or a size class.

d_call	clone_size	v_call	j_call	cdr3_aa	cdr3_nt
TRBD2	-	TRBV5-6	TRBJ2-7	CASSTGLAGGLDEQYF	TGTGCCAGCAGCACGGGACTAGCGGGAGGGTTGGACGAGCAGTACTTC
TRBD1	-	TRBV7-9	TRBJ1-1	CASSRDKGAMNTEAFF	TGTGCCAGCAGCCGCGACAAGGGGGCCATGAACACTGAAGCTTTCTTT
TRBD2	-	TRBV7-9	TRBJ2-7	CASTAGTGTSGIRHSYEQYF	TGTGCCAGCACCGCCGGCACCGGGACTAGCGGGATAAGGCACTCCTACGAGCAGTACTTC
TRBD2	-	TRBV5-1	TRBJ2-7	CASSLSGGTFYEQYF	TGCGCCAGCAGCTTAAGCGGGGGGACGTTCTACGAGCAGTACTTC
-	-	TRBV29-1	TRBJ1-1	CSVEEMGGGTEAFF	TGCAGCGTTGAAGAGATGGGAGGCGGCACTGAAGCTTTCTTT
TRBD1	-	TRBV10-3	TRBJ2-7	CATTTGTDSYEQYF	TGTGCCACGACCACCGGGACAGATTCCTACGAGCAGTACTTC
TRBD2	once	TRBV12-5	TRBJ2-1	CASGLVTSGANEQFF	TGTGCTAGTGGTTTGGTTACTAGCGGGGCAAATGAGCAGTTCTTC
-	-	TRBV23-1	TRBJ1-2	CASSQGLPNYGYTF	TGCGCCAGCAGTCAGGGACTGCCTAACTATGGCTACACCTTC
TRBD1	-	TRBV19	TRBJ1-4	CASSISDRSPNEKLFF	TGTGCCAGTAGTATCTCGGACAGGAGTCCTAATGAAAAACTGTTTTTT
-	-	TRBV7-9	TRBJ2-3	CASRPSAGDTQYF	TGTGCCAGCAGGCCAAGCGCCGGGGATACGCAGTATTTT
TRBD2	-	TRBV5-6	TRBJ2-5	CASSFLAGTAQYF	TGTGCCAGCAGCTTTCTAGCGGGAACGGCCCAGTACTTC
TRBD2	once	TRBV7-8	TRBJ2-6	CASSFVAGGTSGANVLTF	TGTGCCAGCAGCTTTGTTGCGGGGGGGACCTCTGGGGCCAACGTCCTGACTTTC
TRBD1	-	TRBV19	TRBJ1-5	CASRRDRERRYSNQPQHF	TGTGCCAGTAGGAGGGACAGGGAGAGGAGGTATAGCAATCAGCCCCAGCATTTT
-	-	TRBV28	TRBJ1-4	CASRSTAFNEKLFF	TGTGCCAGCAGATCAACAGCCTTTAATGAAAAACTGTTTTTT
-	-	TRBV5-6	TRBJ1-6	CASSFTGIGNSPLHF	TGTGCCAGCAGCTTCACAGGGATTGGTAATTCACCCCTCCACTTT
-	-	TRBV9	TRBJ1-3	CASSLRLESWGNTIYF	TGTGCCAGCAGCCTACGTTTGGAGAGTTGGGGAAACACCATATATTTT
-	few	TRBV30	TRBJ1-1	CAWSAPPEGRNTEAFF	TGTGCCTGGAGTGCCCCCCCGGAAGGGAGGAACACTGAAGCTTTCTTT
-	few	TRBV30	TRBJ1-4	CAWDLPGDATNEKLFF	TGTGCCTGGGACCTGCCGGGGGACGCAACTAATGAAAAACTGTTTTTT
-	-	TRBV10-2	TRBJ1-2	CASSERELGGYTF	TGCGCCAGCAGTGAACGGGAGCTGGGTGGCTACACCTTC
TRBD1	-	TRBV7-2	TRBJ1-2	CASSLERGRNYGYTF	TGTGCCAGCAGCTTAGAGAGGGGGCGAAACTATGGCTACACCTTC
TRBD1	-	TRBV7-9	TRBJ1-2	CASSSGQLEGRGYTF	TGTGCCAGCAGCTCGGGACAGTTGGAAGGGAGAGGCTACACCTTC
-	-	TRBV28	TRBJ2-1	CASSPQFPKSYNEQFF	TGTGCCAGCAGTCCCCAGTTTCCCAAATCCTACAATGAGCAGTTCTTC
-	-	TRBV19	TRBJ1-5	CASSIQEPSNQPQHF	TGTGCCAGTAGTATACAGGAACCTAGCAATCAGCCCCAGCATTTT
TRBD2	-	TRBV7-2	TRBJ2-7	CASSLEFVGLAVQYF	TGTGCCAGCAGCTTAGAATTTGTGGGACTAGCGGTCCAGTACTTC
-	-	TRBV30	TRBJ1-5	CAWSTPGSIENQPQHF	TGTGCCTGGAGTACCCCGGGGAGCATAGAGAATCAGCCCCAGCATTTT
TRBD2	-	TRBV11-1	TRBJ2-1	CASSLSEREFDEQFF	TGTGCCAGCAGCTTATCTGAGCGGGAGTTCGATGAGCAGTTCTTC
TRBD1	-	TRBV7-9	TRBJ1-3	CASSPSDGQGNSNTIYF	TGTGCCAGCAGCCCTTCGGATGGACAGGGAAATTCGAACACCATATATTTT
-	-	TRBV11-2	TRBJ2-7	CASTSGGLRYEQYF	TGTGCCAGCACCTCTGGTGGGCTTCGCTACGAGCAGTACTTC
-	-	TRBV7-2	TRBJ2-7	CASSFQGSYEQYF	TGTGCCAGCAGCTTCCAGGGCTCCTACGAGCAGTACTTC
TRBD2	-	TRBV13	TRBJ2-1	CASSIRNRRGGQDEQFF	TGTGCCAGCAGCATCCGTAATCGGCGGGGGGGCCAGGATGAGCAGTTCTTC
-	few	TRBV19	TRBJ1-2	CASSVWTGTIRRRDYGYTF	TGTGCCAGTAGTGTCTGGACCGGGACTATTAGGCGCCGGGACTATGGCTACACCTTC
TRBD1	-	TRBV7-8	TRBJ1-6	CASSPNRDRRFSPLHF	TGTGCCAGCAGCCCCAACCGGGACAGGCGGTTCTCACCCCTCCACTTT
-	-	TRBV7-2	TRBJ1-1	CASSSPRGGGTEAFF	TGTGCCAGCAGCTCCCCTCGGGGGGGCGGCACTGAAGCTTTCTTT
-	-	TRBV27	TRBJ2-7	CASSSWGGAYEQYF	TGTGCCAGCAGCTCCTGGGGCGGAGCCTACGAGCAGTACTTC
-	-	TRBV5-6	TRBJ2-5	CASSPPRRGETQYF	TGTGCCAGCTCCCCCCCCAGGAGGGGAGAGACCCAGTACTTC
TRBD2	-	TRBV5-4	TRBJ2-3	CASSGLAVLTSTDTQYF	TGTGCCAGCTCGGGACTAGCGGTTTTAACTAGCACAGATACGCAGTATTTT
TRBD2	once	TRBV27	TRBJ2-3	CASSPLGGGSYTQYF	TGTGCCAGCAGCCCCCTGGGCGGGGGGTCATATACGCAGTATTTT
TRBD2	-	TRBV11-3	TRBJ2-5	CASSAGLAGGEETQYF	TGTGCCAGCAGCGCGGGACTAGCGGGGGGGGAAGAGACCCAGTACTTC
-	-	TRBV24-1	TRBJ1-4	CATSDLQGKLFF	TGTGCCACCAGTGATTTGCAGGGGAAACTGTTTTTT
TRBD1	-	TRBV12-3/TRBV12-4	TRBJ1-2	CASSLGDRAFF	TGTGCCAGCAGTTTGGGGGACAGGGCATTCTTC
TRBD1	-	TRBV6-1	TRBJ1-5	CASSEIGAGGVQPQHF	TGTGCCAGCAGTGAAATAGGGGCAGGGGGAGTTCAGCCCCAGCATTTT
TRBD1	-	TRBV7-8	TRBJ2-5	CASSLAGQGKTQYF	TGTGCCAGCAGCTTAGCGGGACAGGGAAAGACCCAGTACTTC
-	-	TRBV5-5	TRBJ2-7	CASSLQGGSYEQYF	TGTGCCAGCAGCTTACAGGGTGGGTCCTACGAGCAGTACTTC
-	few	TRBV9	TRBJ2-7	CASSPWGETYEQYF	TGTGCCAGCAGCCCGTGGGGGGAGACCTACGAGCAGTACTTC
-	-	TRBV7-2	TRBJ2-7	CASSPHGGAGYEQYF	TGTGCCAGCAGCCCCCATGGGGGGGCGGGGTACGAGCAGTACTTC
TRBD2	-	TRBV14	TRBJ2-1	CASTRGREGYNEQFF	TGTGCCAGCACCCGAGGGCGGGAGGGTTACAATGAGCAGTTCTTC
-	-	TRBV7-3	TRBJ2-5	CASSSVPQETQYF	TGTGCCAGCAGCTCAGTACCCCAAGAGACCCAGTACTTC
TRBD1	-	TRBV6-1	TRBJ1-1	CASSEEGAGTEAFF	TGTGCCAGCAGTGAGGAGGGGGCAGGTACTGAAGCTTTCTTT
-	-	TRBV5-4	TRBJ2-5	CASSRATSRETQYF	TGTGCCAGCAGTCGGGCGACTAGTCGGGAGACCCAGTACTTC
-	-	TRBV7-2	TRBJ2-1	CASSLDRGGYNEQFF	TGTGCCAGCAGCTTAGACAGGGGAGGCTACAATGAGCAGTTCTTC
TRBD1	-	TRBV30	TRBJ1-2	CAWSWTGGIYGYTF	TGTGCCTGGAGCTGGACAGGGGGTATCTATGGCTACACCTTC
-	-	TRBV10-1	TRBJ1-6	CASSESRNSPLHF	TGCGCCAGCAGTGAGTCTCGTAATTCACCCCTCCACTTT
TRBD1	-	TRBV7-3	TRBJ1-1	CASSQLGTANTEAFF	TGTGCCAGCAGCCAATTGGGGACAGCTAACACTGAAGCTTTCTTT
-	few	TRBV3-1/TRBV3-2	TRBJ1-2	CASSQDGQYGYTF	TGTGCCAGCAGCCAAGATGGACAGTATGGCTACACCTTC
TRBD1	few	TRBV5-1	TRBJ1-2	CASSWWTGDENGYTF	TGCGCCAGCAGCTGGTGGACAGGGGACGAGAATGGCTACACCTTC